This record concerns one T cell receptor (beta chain) sequence. The antigen is unknown. Relative to the germline gene, one junction end is altered; a read error may explain this. The sample is drawn from a study of post-analysis software for immune sequencing data. Whole-study context: Relapsing-remitting, secondary progressive and progressive-relapsing multiple sclerosis were all included among the disease courses.

Unique molecular identifiers were present in the TCR beta cDNA libraries. The authors obtained roughly 0.5 million cDNA molecules from roughly 1 to 10 million T cells. TCRdb called the PCR reads again in MiXCR, with one record for every CDR3 protein. Of under 900,000 distinct CDR3 sequences listed, approximately 53% are singletons. The CDR3 is made up of 14 amino acids. Per germline, CDR1 PRHDT and CDR2 FYEKMQ (reference sequence). General study findings and limits: Controls significantly exceeded multiple sclerosis patients in normalized Chao1 diversity. With TRBV5-6, TRBV5-1 and TRBV20-1 included, 4 to 6 TRBV segments were more frequent in patients than in controls.

This chain connects TRBV13 to TRBJ2-5; D might be TRBD1 (5 bases). This clonotype was obtained from a girl aged 10-17 years with multiple sclerosis. Sequencing was performed on blood. The CDR3 loop is CANSLGAGKETQYF. The CDR3 nucleotides read TGTGCCAACAGCTTAGGGGCTGGGAAAGAGACCCAGTACTTC.